This TCR beta chain was recorded in a study of Tregs in tolerant kidney transplant recipients. Study results and limitations: Tolerant patients' donor-specific Tregs expanded beyond overall Tregs, suggesting antigen-driven growth. The small number of patients limits these findings pending further validation.

This CDR3 region has 12 residues. V lost 5 bases to trimming and J lost 5 bases, with 9 bases between them. Germline lookup yields CDR1 SEHNR and CDR2 FQNEAQ (reference sequence). The protocol was immunoSEQ multiplex PCR, while the TCRdb copy is restricted to in-frame clones and leaves out a portion. The sample holds fewer than 35,000 clones. In the case of this clone: Its antigen remains unidentified. The read comes to an end 3 residues before the CDR3 does, leaving the germline J gene to fill in the end.

This chain joins TRBV7-9 and TRBJ1-2; possibly TRBD1 for D (6 bases). Sequencing was performed on CD8+ T cells from blood, taken before the transplant. This TCR was sampled from a human donor who received a combined kidney and bone marrow transplant. Partial CDR3 DNA: TGTGCCAGCAGCCCGGACAGTTATGGC. It specifies CASSPDSYG. The entire CDR3 reads CASSPDSYGYTF. Using reference TRBV7-9 and TRBJ1-2 for the parts outside the CDR3, the full variable domain is DTGVSQNPRHKITKRGQNVTFRCDPISEHNRLYWYRQTLGQGPEFLTYFQNEAQLEKSRLLSDRFSAERPKGSFSTLEIQRTEQGDSAMYLCASSPDSYGYTFGSGTRLTVV.